The rows below give T cell receptor beta chains drawn from one sample of a study of CD4 T cells in relation to SARS-CoV-2 and coronaviruses. Clones were read by immunoSEQ multiplex PCR, and TCRdb kept only the in-frame ones, dropping some. The table lists under 70,000 clones, around 86% of them singletons, with approximately 1.4% in the top ten. Sample: memory CD4+ T cells from PBMCs. The receptors derive from a human donor in good health. Both conserved end residues are part of each CDR3. D genes are given only for firm matches.

J gene	V gene	D gene	CDR3 protein
TRBJ2-7	TRBV4-1	TRBD2	CASSQAPASGRRMPYEQYF
TRBJ2-1	TRBV5-1	TRBD2	CASSASGTNYNEQFF
TRBJ2-1	TRBV5-6	-	CASSLYDRRNEQFF
TRBJ2-7	TRBV7-8	-	CASSPRGRGPYEQYF
TRBJ1-1	TRBV18	TRBD1	CASSPDRVSDTEAFF
TRBJ2-7	TRBV7-2	TRBD2	CASRLGSGTESEQYF
TRBJ2-1	TRBV6-5	-	CASSYSRQLEQFF
TRBJ2-3	TRBV28	TRBD2	CASSPLQTSGATDTQYF
TRBJ1-5	TRBV7-2	-	CASSFTDSNQPQHF
TRBJ1-5	TRBV28	TRBD1	CASTPGTVSNQPQHF
TRBJ2-3	TRBV12-3/TRBV12-4	-	CASSMTRDCYF
TRBJ2-7	TRBV5-6	TRBD2	CASSLVGAGIYEQYF
TRBJ2-1	TRBV6-5	TRBD2	CASSSGLAGLGEQFF